One and the same sample provided the 8 T cell receptor beta chains below, sequenced in a study of CD8+ T cells in alopecia areata. Treatment noted: oral pan-JAK inhibitor, 5-10 mg twice daily. Extracted from the samples, RNA was reverse transcribed into cDNA to serve as the sequencing template. Measured with immunoSEQ multiplex PCR; TCRdb has only the in-frame clones, and not every one. The table shows roughly 200,000 clones, with roughly 53% occurring only once. The sample in question was CD8+ T cells sorted from blood, obtained at week 24, from a patient treated with tofacitinib. Receptors originate from a human donor with alopecia areata.

The chain carries TRBV29-1 and TRBJ1-1, with D possibly TRBD1 on 5 matching bases. V was clipped by 3 bases and J by 0 bases, with 14 bases between them. Germline V lookup: CDR1 SQVTM, CDR2 ANQGSEA. This CDR3 contains 15 residues. CDR3 coding DNA: TGCAGCGTTGAGGGAACCAGGGATTTGAACACTGAAGCTTTCTTT. Translation gives CSVEGTRDLNTEAFF.

With regard to this clone: In the same sample, other DNA sequences code for this CDR3. V and J are TRBV4-3 and TRBJ2-2; 7 bases are a match to TRBD1. Looked up from germline, CDR1 is LGHNA and CDR2 is YSLEER. The CDR3 is made up of 14 amino acids. V lost 0 bases and J lost 8; bases outside the gene matches: 3. In nucleotides, the CDR3 is TGCGCCAGCAGCCAAGACAGGGGGTCGGGGGAGCTGTTTTTT. Translating it yields CASSQDRGSGELFF.

Worth noting for this clone: This CDR3 is also generated by other DNA sequences in the sample. J is TRBJ1-2 and V is TRBV29-1; 8 bases are shared with TRBD1. The CDR3 contains 13 residues. CDR1 SQVTM and CDR2 ANQGSEA come from the germline V gene. With V trimmed by 0 bases and J by 5 bases, 2 bases remained unmatched. CDR3 loop: CSVEDTGGYGYTF. The DNA of the CDR3 is TGCAGCGTTGAAGATACAGGGGGGTATGGCTACACCTTC.

The chain carries TRBV27 and TRBJ2-7, with 12 bases aligning to TRBD2. Germline-derived CDR1 and CDR2 are MNHEY and SMNVEV (reference sequence). Trimming at V came to 5 bases and at J to 1 base, leaving 6 bases not matched to a gene. The CDR3 has 16 residues. The CDR3 DNA follows: TGTGCCAGCAGTCCTAGCGGGGGGGAGAGGTCCTACGAGCAGTACTTC. Translation: CASSPSGGERSYEQYF.

By sample share, this clone is medium-sized. The chain employs TRBV7-3 and TRBJ2-5; D possibly corresponds to TRBD2 (6 bases). Germline V gene data show CDR1 as SGHTA and CDR2 as FQGTGA. The CDR3 is 13 amino acids. V was pared by 3 bases and J by 5 bases, with 10 bases between. CDR3 sequence (DNA): TGTGCCAGCAGCTTGGGGGGATGGGAGACCCAGTACTTC. Its translation: CASSLGGWETQYF.

The chain recombines TRBV6-5 with TRBJ1-1, with a weak D call TRBD1 (5 bases). The germline V gene encodes CDR1 MNHEY and CDR2 SVGAGI. The V end lost 5 bases, the J end lost 5 bases, and 15 bases lay between the germline ends. The CDR3 length is 14 residues. The CDR3 here is CASSPGGEGTEAFF. CDR3 sequence (DNA): TGTGCCAGCAGTCCCGGGGGGGAGGGAACTGAAGCTTTCTTT.

On this clone itself: One junction end disagrees with the germline gene, perhaps due to a read error. Other nucleotide sequences from this sample produce the same CDR3. The V and J genes are TRBV29-1 and TRBJ2-2; 7 bases match TRBD1. The CDR3 covers 15 residues. Per the germline V gene, CDR1 is SQVTM and CDR2 is ANQGSEA. The CDR3 spells CSVEDQGRGTGELFF. CDR3 nucleotides: TGCAGCGTTGAGGACCAGGGCAGGGGGACCGGGGAGCTGTTCTTT.

This clone was counted a few times. V usage is TRBV27 and J usage is TRBJ1-1; 11 bases fit TRBD1. The CDR3 has 17 amino acids. Germline loops: CDR1 MNHEY, CDR2 SMNVEV (reference sequence). The trim removed 1 base at V and 1 base at J, leaving 5 bases unmatched. The CDR3 region is CASSLWGQGVKNTEAFF. The CDR3 region has the DNA TGTGCCAGCAGTTTATGGGGACAGGGGGTGAAGAACACTGAAGCTTTCTTT.